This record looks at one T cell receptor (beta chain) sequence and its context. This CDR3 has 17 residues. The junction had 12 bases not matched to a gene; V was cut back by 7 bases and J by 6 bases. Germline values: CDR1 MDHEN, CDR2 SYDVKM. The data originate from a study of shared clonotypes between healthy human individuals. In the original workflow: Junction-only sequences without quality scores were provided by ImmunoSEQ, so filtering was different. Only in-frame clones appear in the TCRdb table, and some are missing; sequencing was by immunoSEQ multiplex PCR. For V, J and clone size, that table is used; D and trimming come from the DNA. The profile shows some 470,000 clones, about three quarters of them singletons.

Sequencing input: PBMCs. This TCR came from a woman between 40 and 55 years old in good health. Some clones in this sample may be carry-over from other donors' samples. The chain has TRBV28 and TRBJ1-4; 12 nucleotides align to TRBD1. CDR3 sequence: CASIPGTGGGLDEKLFF. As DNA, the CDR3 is TGTGCCAGCATTCCTGGGACAGGGGGCGGTTTAGATGAAAAACTGTTTTTT.